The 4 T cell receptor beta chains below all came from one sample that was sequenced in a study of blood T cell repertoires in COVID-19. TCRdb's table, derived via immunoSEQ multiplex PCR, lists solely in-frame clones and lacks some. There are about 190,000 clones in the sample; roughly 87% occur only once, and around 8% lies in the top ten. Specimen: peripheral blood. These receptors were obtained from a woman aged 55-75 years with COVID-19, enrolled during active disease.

Here the CDR3 DNA reads TGTGCCACTGGAGGCCGGGACAGGGGCCACTATGGCTACACCTTC. Translating it yields CATGGRDRGHYGYTF. The chain joins TRBV19 to TRBJ1-2, with 10 bases fitting TRBD1. Per the germline V gene, CDR1 is LNHDA and CDR2 is SQIVND (reference sequence). The CDR3 runs 15 residues. The V and J ends lost 10 bases and 3 bases, in that order; junction bases with no gene match: 11.

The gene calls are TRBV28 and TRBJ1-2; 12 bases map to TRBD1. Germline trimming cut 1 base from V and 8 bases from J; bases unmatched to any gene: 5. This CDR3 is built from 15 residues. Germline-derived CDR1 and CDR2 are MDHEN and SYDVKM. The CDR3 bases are TGTGCCAGCAGTTTATCGGGACAGGGGGCAAAGGGCTACACCTTC. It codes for CASSLSGQGAKGYTF.

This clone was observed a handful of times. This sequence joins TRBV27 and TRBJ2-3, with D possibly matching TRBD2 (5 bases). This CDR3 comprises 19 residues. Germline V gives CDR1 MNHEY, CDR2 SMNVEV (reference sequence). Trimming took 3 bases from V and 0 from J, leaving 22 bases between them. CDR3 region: CASSLEFSDPQISTDTQYF. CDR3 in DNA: TGTGCCAGCAGTTTGGAGTTTAGCGATCCGCAGATAAGCACAGATACGCAGTATTTT.

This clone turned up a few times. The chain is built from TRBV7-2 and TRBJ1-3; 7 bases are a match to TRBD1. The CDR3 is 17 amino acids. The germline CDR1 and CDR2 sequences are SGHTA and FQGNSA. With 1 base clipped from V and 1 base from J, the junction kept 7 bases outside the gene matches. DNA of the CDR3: TGTGCCAGCAGCTTAGAGTTTATGACAGGGTCTGGAAACACCATATATTTT. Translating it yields CASSLEFMTGSGNTIYF.